The 32 T cell receptor beta chains given below trace back to one sample, sequenced in a study of response to subunit inactivated influenza vaccine. TCRdb fed the RT-PCR reads into MiXCR, producing one record per CDR3 protein. The data contain about 570,000 distinct CDR3 sequences, approximately 10% of them singletons. The same sample was also studied in work on T cells expressing NK-cell markers. That paper notes: With UMIs, 5'RACE template switching was used to make TCR beta cDNA.

Here the sequenced sample was PBMCs from blood, taken on the day of vaccination. The receptors here all came from a man in his forties or fifties who received an inactivated influenza vaccine.

V gene TRBV4-1 combines with J gene TRBJ2-7; perhaps TRBD1 as D (6 bases). There are 15 residues in the CDR3. The germline V gene has CDR1 MGHRA and CDR2 YSYEKL. Trimming left V 4 bases short and J 0 bases short, with 13 bases between. The CDR3 sequence is CASSPTGPNSYEQYF. CDR3 DNA: TGCGCCAGCAGCCCTACAGGGCCCAACTCCTACGAGCAGTACTTC.

This clonotype was observed a few times. This chain links TRBV5-1 with TRBJ1-2, with D hard to call. V lost 1 base and J lost 8, with 12 bases in between. The CDR3 sequence is 13 residues long. Per the germline V gene, CDR1 is SGHRS and CDR2 is YFSETQ. In nucleotides, the CDR3 is TGCGCCAGCAGCTTGTACCGTCCAAACGGCTACACCTTC. Residues: CASSLYRPNGYTF.

The chain has TRBV11-2 and TRBJ2-7; TRBD1 or TRBD2 may be the D gene (5 bases each). The CDR3 covers 14 residues. Per germline, CDR1 SGHAT and CDR2 FQNNGV. V lost 4 bases and J lost 5, with 15 bases in between. The CDR3 reads CASSYGTQVNEQYF. CDR3 sequence (DNA): TGTGCCAGCAGCTACGGGACGCAGGTTAACGAGCAGTACTTC. The whole variable domain, filled in from reference TRBV11-2 and TRBJ2-7, reads EAGVAQSPRYKIIEKRQSVAFWCNPISGHATLYWYQQILGQGPKLLIQFQNNGVVDDSQLPKDRFSAERLKGVDSTLKIQPAKLEDSAVYLCASSYGTQVNEQYFGPGTRLTVT.

A few counts support this clonotype. The chain links TRBV27 to TRBJ2-7; unclear D gene. The V and J ends lost 4 bases and 6 bases respectively, with 13 bases between them. CDR3 length equals 13 residues. CDR1 is MNHEY and CDR2 is SMNVEV in the germline V gene (reference sequence). CDR3 loop: CASSYTPAAEQYF. For the CDR3, the DNA is TGTGCCAGCAGTTACACGCCCGCGGCCGAGCAGTACTTC.

This clonotype was seen a few times. The CDR3 nucleotides are TGTGCCATCATTCTTTCAGTTTACAATGAGCAGTTCTTC. Translating gives CAIILSVYNEQFF. The V gene is TRBV10-3, the J gene TRBJ2-1; D gene unclear. Trimming stripped 7 bases from V and 4 bases from J, with 11 bases between. The germline gives CDR1 ENHRY, CDR2 SYGVKD. This CDR3 contains 13 residues.

J is TRBJ1-2 and V is TRBV5-1; D is unclear. Germline V gene data show CDR1 as SGHRS and CDR2 as YFSETQ. Trimming cost V 0 bases and J 2 bases, with 11 bases left between them. This CDR3 is 15 amino acids long. CDR3 loop: CASSLANTGNYGYTF. CDR3 in DNA: TGCGCCAGCAGCTTGGCCAATACCGGGAACTATGGCTACACCTTC.

This clonotype was observed at least ten times. The chain carries TRBV6-2 or TRBV6-3 and TRBJ1-2; 7 nucleotides match TRBD1. V dropped 6 bases and J dropped 8; count of bases not matched to a gene: 15. Germline V gene sequence: CDR1 MNHEY, CDR2 SVGEGT. This CDR3 is 15 amino acids long. The CDR3 spells CASRTRLTGIGGYTF. In nucleotides, the CDR3 is TGTGCCAGCAGGACTCGACTGACAGGGATAGGCGGCTACACCTTC.

This clonotype has more than one count but fewer than ten. The J gene is TRBJ2-1, the V gene TRBV7-9; the match to TRBD2 covers 10 bases. Germline values: CDR1 SEHNR, CDR2 FQNEAQ (reference sequence). This CDR3 comprises 15 residues. Trimming at V came to 5 bases and at J to 4 bases, leaving 5 bases not matched to a gene. DNA of the CDR3: TGTGCCAGCAGCGAACTAGCGGGGCAATACAATGAGCAGTTCTTC. Translating it yields CASSELAGQYNEQFF.

The DNA for the CDR3 is TGTGCCAGCACCCTTCAGACTAGATTTCCAGATACGCAGTATTTT. This translates into CASTLQTRFPDTQYF. This chain links TRBV6-1 with TRBJ2-3; D is possibly TRBD2 (6 bases). This CDR3 region has 15 residues. Trimming removed 7 bases at V and 4 bases at J, with 18 bases between. From germline, CDR1 is MNHNS and CDR2 SASEGT.

This clonotype occurred many times. CDR3 region: CASSSGGDTGELFF. CDR3 nucleotides: TGCGCCAGCAGTAGCGGGGGGGACACCGGGGAGCTGTTTTTT. The chain uses TRBV10-2 and TRBJ2-2, with 10 nucleotides matching TRBD2. V was pared by 5 bases and J by 3 bases, with 0 bases of the junction left unmatched. The CDR3 totals 14 residues. CDR1 WSHSY and CDR2 SAAADI come from the germline V gene.

This clonotype was seen a handful of times. The chain has TRBV6-5 and TRBJ2-1; TRBD1 agrees at 12 bases. The CDR3 runs to 16 residues. V dropped 0 bases and J dropped 9; count of bases not matched to a gene: 6. Germline V lookup: CDR1 MNHEY, CDR2 SVGAGI. The CDR3 DNA reads as TGTGCCAGCAGTTACTCCGGGACAGGGGGCAAGGGTGAGCAGTTCTTC. Its protein product is CASSYSGTGGKGEQFF.

This clonotype was counted between two and nine times. The chain combines TRBV5-6 with TRBJ2-3; 11 bases match TRBD2. This CDR3 has 16 amino acids. The V gene end was trimmed by 4 bases and the J gene end by 2 bases; junction bases not matched to a gene: 6. Looked up from germline, CDR1 is SGHDT and CDR2 is YYEEEE. The CDR3 region is CASSPRLAGFTDTQYF. The CDR3 coding sequence is TGTGCCAGCAGCCCCCGACTAGCGGGATTCACAGATACGCAGTATTTT.

This clonotype was observed a handful of times. The chain carries TRBV20-1 and TRBJ2-1; D is tentatively TRBD1 or TRBD2 (5 bases each). The V end was cut by 5 bases, the J end by 9 bases, with 11 bases between. CDR3 size: 11 residues. The germline gives CDR1 DFQATT, CDR2 SNEGSKA (reference sequence). The CDR3: CSAERGSEQFF. CDR3 sequence (DNA): TGCAGTGCTGAGAGGGGATCTGAGCAGTTCTTC.

V is TRBV10-3 and J is TRBJ2-7, with 7 bases that match TRBD2. The V and J ends lost 5 bases and 7 bases, in that order; junction bases with no gene match: 11. The CDR3 totals 14 residues. The germline gives CDR1 ENHRY, CDR2 SYGVKD. In nucleotides, the CDR3 is TGTGCCATCAGTCCACCCATTAGAGCGGGGGAGCAGTACTTC. It is translated as CAISPPIRAGEQYF.

In its sample, this clonotype was seen a few times. The rearrangement uses TRBV6-1 and TRBJ1-5, with a tentative D call TRBD1 (5 bases). The germline V and J ends were trimmed by 7 bases and 5 bases, with 21 bases remaining between them. This CDR3 has 16 amino acids. Germline-derived CDR1 and CDR2 are MNHNS and SASEGT. The chain's CDR3 is CASNNDGHRNHQPQHF. The CDR3 DNA follows: TGTGCCAGCAACAATGACGGCCACAGGAACCATCAGCCCCAGCATTTT.

The CDR3 sequence is CASKRRPGDTQYF. CDR3 DNA: TGTGCCAGCAAACGAAGACCGGGAGATACGCAGTATTTT. The chain uses TRBV2 and TRBJ2-3; no clear D gene. V was pared by 7 bases and J by 5 bases, with 13 bases between. Germline lookup yields CDR1 SNHLY and CDR2 FYNNEI. This CDR3 spans 13 amino acids.

The J gene is TRBJ2-2, the V gene TRBV10-3; D is undetermined. This CDR3 has 12 residues. Germline V lookup: CDR1 ENHRY, CDR2 SYGVKD. V gave up 8 bases and J gave up 4 bases, with 8 bases separating them. The CDR3 region has the DNA TGTGCCATCGGGCAGCCCACCGGGGAGCTGTTTTTT. Translation gives CAIGQPTGELFF.

The rearrangement uses TRBV15 and TRBJ2-7, with 13 bases fitting TRBD2. The V and J ends lost 3 bases and 4 bases, in that order; junction bases with no gene match: 6. CDR3 length equals 16 residues. CDR1 and CDR2 (germline): LNHNV, YYDKDF (reference sequence). The CDR3 is CATSRVLAGGEYEQYF. The CDR3 DNA reads as TGTGCCACCAGCAGGGTACTAGCGGGAGGGGAATACGAGCAGTACTTC.

CDR3 amino acids: CATSTRPTANTEAFF. The CDR3 DNA follows: TGTGCCACCAGCACCCGCCCGACGGCGAACACTGAAGCTTTCTTT. J is TRBJ1-1 and V is TRBV15; D is unresolved. V dropped 4 bases and J dropped 1 base, with 13 bases sitting between them. Germline V gene data show CDR1 as LNHNV and CDR2 as YYDKDF (reference sequence). There are 15 residues in the CDR3.

The genes are TRBV12-3 or TRBV12-4 and TRBJ2-6, with 8 positions matching TRBD1. The ends lost 2 bases at V and 2 bases at J; junction bases unmatched: 5. The CDR3 extends over 17 amino acids. CDR3 in amino acids: CASSLPTGVPGANVLTF. The CDR3 nucleotides read TGTGCCAGCAGTTTACCGACAGGGGTACCTGGGGCCAACGTCCTGACTTTC.

V and J are TRBV5-5 and TRBJ2-7; 10 nucleotides line up with TRBD1. V was clipped by 5 bases and J by 1 base; unmatched bases: 9. The CDR3 length is 16 residues. Germline V gene sequence: CDR1 SGHKS, CDR2 YYEKEE (reference sequence). The CDR3 DNA reads TGTGCCAGCAGAACCGGGACAGGGGACGGATCCTACGAGCAGTACTTC. It yields the protein CASRTGTGDGSYEQYF.

This clonotype was seen ten or more times. V and J are TRBV7-9 and TRBJ2-1; 9 bases fit TRBD1. This CDR3 has 16 amino acids. CDR1 SEHNR and CDR2 FQNEAQ come from the germline V gene (reference sequence). J was trimmed by 5 bases and V by 4 bases; bases with no gene match: 9. CDR3 sequence reads: CASSWALGQGNNEQFF. CDR3 nucleotides: TGTGCCAGCAGCTGGGCTCTGGGACAGGGAAACAATGAGCAGTTCTTC.

This clonotype was observed a few times. The chain combines TRBV5-1 with TRBJ2-1, with 12 bases fitting TRBD2. The CDR3 spans 16 residues. CDR1 is SGHRS, CDR2 YFSETQ, per germline. Trimming cost V 0 bases and J 7 bases; bases outside gene matches: 5. CDR3 coding DNA: TGCGCCAGCAGCTTGGCCCCGACTAGCGGGAGAAATGAGCAGTTCTTC. It translates to CASSLAPTSGRNEQFF.

The rearrangement links TRBV5-6 to TRBJ2-3; either TRBD1 or TRBD2 may supply D (5 bases each). Trimming stripped 1 base from V and 2 bases from J, with 11 bases between. The CDR3 covers 15 residues. From germline, CDR1 is SGHDT and CDR2 YYEEEE. The CDR3 loop reads CASSLRDGHTDTQYF. Written as DNA, the CDR3 is TGTGCCAGCAGCTTGAGGGACGGTCACACAGATACGCAGTATTTT.

The CDR3 region is CASSEQSLNEKLFF. DNA of the CDR3: TGTGCCAGCAGCGAACAGAGCCTTAATGAAAAACTGTTTTTT. V gene TRBV5-6 combines with J gene TRBJ1-4; D is unresolved. Trimming stripped 4 bases from V and 4 bases from J, with 11 bases between. Germline V gene data show CDR1 as SGHDT and CDR2 as YYEEEE. This CDR3 spans 14 amino acids.

This clonotype occurred once. A junction end diverges from the germline sequence, so it may reflect a read error. For the CDR3, the DNA is TGTGCCAGCAGGGGTGGCGTTAGGGAAGGCGACAATGAGCGGTTCTTC. This translates into CASRGGVREGDNERFF. The chain combines TRBV6-2 or TRBV6-3 with TRBJ2-1; no definite D call. Germline values: CDR1 MNHEY, CDR2 SVGEGT. The CDR3 length is 16 residues.

The CDR3 protein is CASSYRLAGGTYEQYF. The CDR3 region has the DNA TGTGCCAGCAGTTACCGCCTAGCGGGAGGAACCTACGAGCAGTACTTC. The chain recombines TRBV6-5 with TRBJ2-7, with 11 bases that match TRBD2. V dropped 2 bases and J dropped 2; count of bases not matched to a gene: 5. The CDR3 has 16 residues. Germline loops: CDR1 MNHEY, CDR2 SVGAGI.

The V gene is TRBV12-3 or TRBV12-4, the J gene TRBJ1-1; a weak D match, TRBD1 (6 bases). V was shortened by 3 bases and J by 0 bases, with 20 bases between the two germline ends. This CDR3 is built from 18 residues. The CDR3 region has the DNA TGTGCCAGCAGTTTCAGTGTTATACTCGACAGGCTGAACACTGAAGCTTTCTTT. Its protein product is CASSFSVILDRLNTEAFF.

This clonotype was seen a handful of times. V usage is TRBV15 and J usage is TRBJ2-5, with 10 bases aligning to TRBD2. This CDR3 contains 17 residues. The trim removed 4 bases at V and 4 bases at J, leaving 12 bases unmatched. Germline V lookup: CDR1 LNHNV, CDR2 YYDKDF (reference sequence). The CDR3 sequence is CATSTGDVGLARETQYF. The CDR3 DNA reads as TGTGCCACCAGCACCGGCGACGTGGGACTAGCGCGAGAGACCCAGTACTTC.

This clonotype came up a few times. This rearrangement joins TRBV7-2 to TRBJ2-7; 7 nucleotides agree with TRBD1. The ends lost 0 bases at V and 4 bases at J; junction bases unmatched: 15. CDR1 SGHTA and CDR2 FQGNSA come from the germline V gene. This CDR3 contains 18 residues. CDR3: CASSLAGQSNPLQYEQYF. The DNA of the CDR3 is TGTGCCAGCAGCTTAGCGGGACAGAGTAACCCCCTACAATACGAGCAGTACTTC. The variable domain in full, with the rest retrieved from reference TRBV7-2 and TRBJ2-7, is GAGVSQSPSNKVTEKGKDVELRCDPISGHTALYWYRQSLGQGLEFLIYFQGNSAPDKSGLPSDRFSAERTGGSVSTLTIQRTQQEDSAVYLCASSLAGQSNPLQYEQYFGPGTRLTVT.

This clonotype was seen at least ten times. The chain is built from TRBV4-1 and TRBJ2-2; possibly TRBD2 for D (5 bases). Per the germline V gene, CDR1 is MGHRA and CDR2 is YSYEKL. Trimming left V 1 base short and J 3 bases short, with 9 bases between. This CDR3 has 15 amino acids. The CDR3 reads CASSQALAYTGELFF. The CDR3 bases are TGCGCCAGCAGCCAAGCCCTAGCATACACCGGGGAGCTGTTTTTT.

The chain combines TRBV7-8 with TRBJ2-7; the D gene is possibly TRBD1 (6 bases). V lost 6 bases and J lost 4, with 13 bases in between. The CDR3 has 13 amino acids. Germline V gene data show CDR1 as SGHVS and CDR2 as FQNEAQ. In DNA, the CDR3 is TGTGCCAGCAGTAACAGGGCGACGTACGAGCAGTACTTC. Its protein is CASSNRATYEQYF.